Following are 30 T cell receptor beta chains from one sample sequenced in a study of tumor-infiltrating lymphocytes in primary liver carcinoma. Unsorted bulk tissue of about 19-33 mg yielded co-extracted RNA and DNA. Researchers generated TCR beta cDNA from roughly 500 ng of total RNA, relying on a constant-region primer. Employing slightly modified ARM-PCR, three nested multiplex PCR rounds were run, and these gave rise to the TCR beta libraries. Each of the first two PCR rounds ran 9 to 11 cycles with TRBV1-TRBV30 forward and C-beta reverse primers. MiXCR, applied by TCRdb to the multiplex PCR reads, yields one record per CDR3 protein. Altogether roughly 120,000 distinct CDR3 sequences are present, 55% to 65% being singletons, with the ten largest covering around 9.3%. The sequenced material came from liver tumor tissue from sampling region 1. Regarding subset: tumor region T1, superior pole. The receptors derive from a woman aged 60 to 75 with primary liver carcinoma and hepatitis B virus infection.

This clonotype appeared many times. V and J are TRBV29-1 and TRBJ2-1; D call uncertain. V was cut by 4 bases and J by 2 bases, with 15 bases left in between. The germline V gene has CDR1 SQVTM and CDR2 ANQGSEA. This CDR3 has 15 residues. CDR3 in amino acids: CSVGFGGTAYNEQFF. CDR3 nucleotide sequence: TGCAGCGTTGGGTTTGGTGGAACCGCCTACAATGAGCAGTTCTTC.

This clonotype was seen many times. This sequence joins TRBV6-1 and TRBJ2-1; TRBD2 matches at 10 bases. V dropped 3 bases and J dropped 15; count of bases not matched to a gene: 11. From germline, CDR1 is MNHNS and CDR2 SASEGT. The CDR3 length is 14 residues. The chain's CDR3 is CASSDQLIAGGPFF. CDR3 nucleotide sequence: TGTGCCAGCAGTGACCAGCTTATAGCGGGAGGCCCGTTCTTC.

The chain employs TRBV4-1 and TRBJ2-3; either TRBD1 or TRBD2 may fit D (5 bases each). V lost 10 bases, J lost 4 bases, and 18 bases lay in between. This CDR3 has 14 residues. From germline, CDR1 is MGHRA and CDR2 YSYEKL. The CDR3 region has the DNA TGCGCCAACAACCGAGCCAGGGACCCAGATACGCAGTATTTT. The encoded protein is CANNRARDPDTQYF.

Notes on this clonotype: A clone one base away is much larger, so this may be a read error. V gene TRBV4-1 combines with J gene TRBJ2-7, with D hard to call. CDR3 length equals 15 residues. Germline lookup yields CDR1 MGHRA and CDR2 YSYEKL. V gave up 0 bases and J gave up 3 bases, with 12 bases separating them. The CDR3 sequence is CASSQDFPGCYEQYF. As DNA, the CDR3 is TGCGCCAGCAGCCAAGATTTCCCGGGTTGCTACGAGCAGTACTTC.

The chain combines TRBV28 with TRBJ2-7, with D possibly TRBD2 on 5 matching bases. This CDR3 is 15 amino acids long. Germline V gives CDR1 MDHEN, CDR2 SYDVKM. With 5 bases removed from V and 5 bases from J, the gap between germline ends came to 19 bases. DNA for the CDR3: TGTGCCAGCAGTAAGCTGGGGAGTACGGAAAACGAGCAGTACTTC. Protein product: CASSKLGSTENEQYF.

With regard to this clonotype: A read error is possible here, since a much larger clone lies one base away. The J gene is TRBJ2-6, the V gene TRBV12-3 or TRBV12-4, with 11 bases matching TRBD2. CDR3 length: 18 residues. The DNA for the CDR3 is TGTGCCAGCAGTTTGGAACTAGCGGGAGTGACCGGGGCCAACGTCCTGGCTTTC. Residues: CASSLELAGVTGANVLAF.

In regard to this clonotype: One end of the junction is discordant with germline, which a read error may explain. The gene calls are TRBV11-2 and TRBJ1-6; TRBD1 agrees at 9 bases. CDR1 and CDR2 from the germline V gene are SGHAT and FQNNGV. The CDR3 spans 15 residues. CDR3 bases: TGTCCCAGCAGCTTAGGTTGGACAGGGGAGTCACCCCTCCACTTT. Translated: CPSSLGWTGESPLHF.

The DNA for the CDR3 is TGTGCCAGCAGCTTGACTAGCTCAAATACGCAGTATTTT. As protein: CASSLTSSNTQYF. The gene calls are TRBV5-4 and TRBJ2-3; a weak D match, TRBD2 (6 bases). V was clipped by 1 base and J by 7 bases, with 10 bases between them. CDR3 length: 13 amino acids. CDR1 is SGHNT and CDR2 is YYREEE in the germline V gene (reference sequence).

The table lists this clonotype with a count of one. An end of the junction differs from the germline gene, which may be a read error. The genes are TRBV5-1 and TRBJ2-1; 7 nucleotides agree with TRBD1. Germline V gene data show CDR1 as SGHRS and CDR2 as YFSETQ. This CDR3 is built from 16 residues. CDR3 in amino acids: CVSSRTEQGRLNEQFF. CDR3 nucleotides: TGCGTCAGCAGCAGGACAGAACAGGGGCGCCTCAATGAGCAGTTCTTC.

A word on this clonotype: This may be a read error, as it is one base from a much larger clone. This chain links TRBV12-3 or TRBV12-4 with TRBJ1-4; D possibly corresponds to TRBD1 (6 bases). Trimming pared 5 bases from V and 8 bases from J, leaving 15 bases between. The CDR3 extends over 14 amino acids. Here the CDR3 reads CASSLVGGNEKLFF. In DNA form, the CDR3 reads TGTGCCAGCAGTCTTGTGGGGGGCAACGAAAAACTGTTTTTT.

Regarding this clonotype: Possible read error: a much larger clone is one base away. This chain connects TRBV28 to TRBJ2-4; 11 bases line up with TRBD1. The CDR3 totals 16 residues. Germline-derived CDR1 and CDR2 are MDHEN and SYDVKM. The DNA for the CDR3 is TGTGTCAGCAGTTCCAGGGGACAGGGGGGCAAAAACATTCAGTACTTC. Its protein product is CVSSSRGQGGKNIQYF.

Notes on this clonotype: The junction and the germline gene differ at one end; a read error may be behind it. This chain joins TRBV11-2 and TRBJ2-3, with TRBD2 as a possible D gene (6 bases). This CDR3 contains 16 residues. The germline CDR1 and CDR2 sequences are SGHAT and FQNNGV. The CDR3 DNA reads TGTGCCAGTAGCTTAGACCGGTCGGGAGAAGGAGATACGCAGTATTTT. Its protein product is CASSLDRSGEGDTQYF.

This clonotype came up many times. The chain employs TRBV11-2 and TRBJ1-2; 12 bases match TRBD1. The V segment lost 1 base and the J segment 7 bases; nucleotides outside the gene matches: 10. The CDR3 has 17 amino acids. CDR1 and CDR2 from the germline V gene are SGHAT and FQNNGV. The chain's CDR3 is CASSLGSGTGGAFGYTF. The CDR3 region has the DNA TGTGCCAGCAGCTTAGGTTCCGGGACAGGGGGCGCGTTTGGCTACACCTTC.

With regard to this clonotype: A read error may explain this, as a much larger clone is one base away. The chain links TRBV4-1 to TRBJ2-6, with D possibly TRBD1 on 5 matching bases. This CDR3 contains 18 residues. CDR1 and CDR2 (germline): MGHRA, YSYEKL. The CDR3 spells CASSQLDLLPSGASVLTF. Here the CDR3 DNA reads TGCGCCAGCAGCCAGCTGGACCTGCTCCCCTCTGGGGCCAGCGTCCTGACTTTC.

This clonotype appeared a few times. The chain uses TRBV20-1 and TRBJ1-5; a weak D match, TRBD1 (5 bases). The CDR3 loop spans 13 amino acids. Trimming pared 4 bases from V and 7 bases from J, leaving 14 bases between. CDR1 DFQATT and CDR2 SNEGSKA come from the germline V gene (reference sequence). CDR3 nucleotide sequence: TGCAGTGCTAAAGGGGACGGATACCAGCCCCAGCATTTT. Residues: CSAKGDGYQPQHF.

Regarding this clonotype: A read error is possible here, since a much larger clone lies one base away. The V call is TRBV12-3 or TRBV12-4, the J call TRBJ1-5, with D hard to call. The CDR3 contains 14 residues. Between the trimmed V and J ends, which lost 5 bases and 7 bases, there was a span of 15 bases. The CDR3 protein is CASSPLGGVQPQHF. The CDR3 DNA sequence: TGTGCCAGCAGTCCTCTGGGTGGAGTACAGCCCCAGCATTTT.

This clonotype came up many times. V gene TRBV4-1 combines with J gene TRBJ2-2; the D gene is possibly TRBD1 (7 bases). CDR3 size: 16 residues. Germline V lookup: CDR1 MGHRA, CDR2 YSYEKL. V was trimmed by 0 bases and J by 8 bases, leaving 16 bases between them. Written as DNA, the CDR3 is TGCGCCAGCAGCCAAGATCGGAGCAGGGGGGCAGGGGAGCTGTTTTTT. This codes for CASSQDRSRGAGELFF.

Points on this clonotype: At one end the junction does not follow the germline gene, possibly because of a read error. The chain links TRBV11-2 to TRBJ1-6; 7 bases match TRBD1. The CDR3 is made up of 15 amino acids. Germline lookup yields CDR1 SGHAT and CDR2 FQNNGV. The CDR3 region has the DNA TGTACCAGCAGCTGGATAGGGGGCCGGAATTCACCCCTCCTCTTT. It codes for CTSSWIGGRNSPLLF.

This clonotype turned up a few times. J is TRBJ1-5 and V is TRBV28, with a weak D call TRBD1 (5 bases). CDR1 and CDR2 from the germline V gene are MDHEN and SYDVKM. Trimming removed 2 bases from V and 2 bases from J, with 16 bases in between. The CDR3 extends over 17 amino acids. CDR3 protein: CASSLGRGAKGNQPQHF. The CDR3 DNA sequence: TGTGCCAGCAGTTTAGGAAGGGGAGCAAAAGGCAATCAGCCCCAGCATTTT.

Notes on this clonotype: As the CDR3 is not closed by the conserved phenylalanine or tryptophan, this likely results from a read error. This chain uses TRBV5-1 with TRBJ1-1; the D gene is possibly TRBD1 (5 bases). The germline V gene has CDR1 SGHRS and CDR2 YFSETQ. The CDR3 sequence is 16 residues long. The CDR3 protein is CANSSRGQGQNTEAFL. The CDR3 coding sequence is TGCGCCAACAGCTCGAGGGGCCAGGGCCAGAACACTGAAGCTTTCCTT.

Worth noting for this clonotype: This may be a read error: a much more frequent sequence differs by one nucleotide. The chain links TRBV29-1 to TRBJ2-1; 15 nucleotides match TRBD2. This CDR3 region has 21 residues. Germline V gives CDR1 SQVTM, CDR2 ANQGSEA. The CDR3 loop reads CSVLGFPGTSGRTSSCNEQFF. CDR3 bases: TGCAGCGTTCTAGGGTTCCCCGGGACTAGCGGGAGGACAAGCTCCTGCAATGAGCAGTTCTTC.

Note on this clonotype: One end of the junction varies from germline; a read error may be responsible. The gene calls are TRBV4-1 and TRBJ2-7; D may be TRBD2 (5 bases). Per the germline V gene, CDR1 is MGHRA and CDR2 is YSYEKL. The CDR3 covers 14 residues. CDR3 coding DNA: TGCGCCAGCAGCGAAGCGGAGAGCTCCTGCGAGCAGTACTTC. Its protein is CASSEAESSCEQYF.

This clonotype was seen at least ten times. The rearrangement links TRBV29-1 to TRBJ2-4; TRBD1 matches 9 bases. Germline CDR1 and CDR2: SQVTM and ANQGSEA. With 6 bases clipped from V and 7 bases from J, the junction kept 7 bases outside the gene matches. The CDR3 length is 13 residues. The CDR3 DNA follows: TGCAGCGTCGGACAGGGGATGACCAACATTCAGTACTTC. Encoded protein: CSVGQGMTNIQYF.

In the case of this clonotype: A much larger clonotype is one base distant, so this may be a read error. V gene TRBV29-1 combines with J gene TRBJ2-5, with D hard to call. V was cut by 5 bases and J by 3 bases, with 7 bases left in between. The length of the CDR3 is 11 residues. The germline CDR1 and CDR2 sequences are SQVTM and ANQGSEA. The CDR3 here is CSVKAEETQYF. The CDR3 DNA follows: TGCAGCGTTAAGGCGGAAGAGACCCAGTACTTC.

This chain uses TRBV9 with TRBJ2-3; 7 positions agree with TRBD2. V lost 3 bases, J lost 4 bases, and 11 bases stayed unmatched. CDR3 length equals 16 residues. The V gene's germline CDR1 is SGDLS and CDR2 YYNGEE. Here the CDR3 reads CASSARKAGEADTQYF. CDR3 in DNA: TGTGCCAGCAGCGCCCGGAAGGCGGGAGAAGCAGATACGCAGTATTTT. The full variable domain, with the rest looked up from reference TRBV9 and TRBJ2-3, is DSGVTQTPKHLITATGQRVTLRCSPRSGDLSVYWYQQSLDQGLQFLIQYYNGEERAKGNILERFSAQQFPDLHSELNLSSLELGDSALYFCASSARKAGEADTQYFGPGTRLTVL.

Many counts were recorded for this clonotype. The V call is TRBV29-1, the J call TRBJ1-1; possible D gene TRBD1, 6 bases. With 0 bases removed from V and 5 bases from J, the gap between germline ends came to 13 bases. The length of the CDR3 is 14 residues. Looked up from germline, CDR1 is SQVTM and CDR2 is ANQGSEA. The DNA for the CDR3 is TGCAGCGTTGAAGACTTAGGGGGTAGGACTGAAGCTTTCTTT. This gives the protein CSVEDLGGRTEAFF.

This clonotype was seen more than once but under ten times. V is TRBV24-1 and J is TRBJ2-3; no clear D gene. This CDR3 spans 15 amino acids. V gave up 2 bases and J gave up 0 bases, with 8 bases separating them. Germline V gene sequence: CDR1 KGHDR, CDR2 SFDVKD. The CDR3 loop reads CATSDSSASTDTQYF. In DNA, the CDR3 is TGTGCCACCAGTGATTCCAGCGCTAGCACAGATACGCAGTATTTT.

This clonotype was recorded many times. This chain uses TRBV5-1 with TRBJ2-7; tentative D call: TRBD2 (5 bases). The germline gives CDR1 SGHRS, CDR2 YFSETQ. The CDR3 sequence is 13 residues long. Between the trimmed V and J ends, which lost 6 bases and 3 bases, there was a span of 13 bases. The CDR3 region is CASNLEGIYEQYF. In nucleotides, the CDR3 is TGCGCCAGCAATCTAGAGGGTATCTACGAGCAGTACTTC.

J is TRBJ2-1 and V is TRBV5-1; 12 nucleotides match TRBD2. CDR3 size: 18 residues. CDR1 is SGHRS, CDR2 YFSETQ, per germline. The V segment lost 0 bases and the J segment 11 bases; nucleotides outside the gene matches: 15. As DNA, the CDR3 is TGCGCCAGCAGCTTGGGACTAGCGGGAGTCGCCCGAAACAGAAAGCAGTTCTTC. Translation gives CASSLGLAGVARNRKQFF.

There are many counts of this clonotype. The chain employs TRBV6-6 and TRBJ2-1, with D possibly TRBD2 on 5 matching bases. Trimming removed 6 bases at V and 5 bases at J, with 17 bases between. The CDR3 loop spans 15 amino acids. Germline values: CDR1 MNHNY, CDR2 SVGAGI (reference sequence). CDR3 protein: CASSSPGRADNEQFF. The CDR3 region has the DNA TGTGCCAGCAGCTCCCCGGGAAGGGCCGACAATGAGCAGTTCTTC.